This passage covers 5 T cell receptor beta chains from one sample sequenced in a study of blood T cells in healthy people across ages. The authors ran a second PCR of about 6 to 12 cycles using a sample-barcoded 5' primer and a J-beta primer mix. Using its own MiXCR run on the 5' RACE reads, TCRdb lists one record per CDR3 protein. The sample lists 730,000 or so distinct CDR3 sequences; 40% to 45% were seen once. Sequencing was performed on blood. Receptor source: a man older than 75 in good health.

The V and J genes are TRBV29-1 and TRBJ2-7, with D perhaps matching TRBD2 (5 bases). The CDR3 totals 15 residues. V was pared by 7 bases and J by 7 bases, with 26 bases between. Germline V gene data show CDR1 as SQVTM and CDR2 as ANQGSEA. The CDR3 bases are TGCAGCGCGCCCGGAGGTGGCCTGGGGTACAATGAGCAGTACTTC. Amino acids: CSAPGGGLGYNEQYF.

This clonotype was counted only a few times. The chain combines TRBV29-1 with TRBJ2-1; D is undetermined. Looked up from germline, CDR1 is SQVTM and CDR2 is ANQGSEA. This CDR3 has 17 residues. V was cut by 2 bases and J by 0 bases, with 17 bases left in between. CDR3 coding DNA: TGCAGCGTTGAATCTTTGGGCAGTTTAAGCTCCTACAATGAGCAGTTCTTC. Amino acids: CSVESLGSLSSYNEQFF.

The table lists this clonotype with many counts. The chain recombines TRBV4-3 with TRBJ2-1, with 7 bases lining up with TRBD1. The V gene's germline CDR1 is LGHNA and CDR2 YSLEER. There are 18 residues in the CDR3. Trimming took 1 base from V and 4 from J; bases not matched to a gene: 13. CDR3 nucleotides: TGCGCCAGCAGCCAAGTAAACCCCCGGGACAGCGAATACAATGAGCAGTTCTTC. Protein sequence: CASSQVNPRDSEYNEQFF.

Points on this clonotype: A much larger clone is a single base away; this may be a read error. V gene TRBV24-1 combines with J gene TRBJ2-1; D possibly corresponds to TRBD2 (5 bases). The DNA end lines up better with TRBJ2-7; the J call may be wrong. Looked up from germline, CDR1 is KGHDR and CDR2 is SFDVKD. CDR3 length equals 15 residues. Here the CDR3 reads CATSDLQSGYNEQYF. The CDR3 DNA reads as TGTGCCACCAGTGATTTGCAATCGGGGTACAATGAGCAGTACTTC.

This chain joins TRBV4-3 and TRBJ2-5; TRBD2 matches at 13 bases. Per germline, CDR1 LGHNA and CDR2 YSLEER. The ends lost 4 bases at V and 11 bases at J; junction bases unmatched: 10. The CDR3 spans 15 residues. The CDR3 sequence is CASSRLAGGVGEQYF. The CDR3 nucleotides read TGCGCCAGCAGCCGACTAGCGGGAGGTGTTGGTGAGCAGTACTTC.